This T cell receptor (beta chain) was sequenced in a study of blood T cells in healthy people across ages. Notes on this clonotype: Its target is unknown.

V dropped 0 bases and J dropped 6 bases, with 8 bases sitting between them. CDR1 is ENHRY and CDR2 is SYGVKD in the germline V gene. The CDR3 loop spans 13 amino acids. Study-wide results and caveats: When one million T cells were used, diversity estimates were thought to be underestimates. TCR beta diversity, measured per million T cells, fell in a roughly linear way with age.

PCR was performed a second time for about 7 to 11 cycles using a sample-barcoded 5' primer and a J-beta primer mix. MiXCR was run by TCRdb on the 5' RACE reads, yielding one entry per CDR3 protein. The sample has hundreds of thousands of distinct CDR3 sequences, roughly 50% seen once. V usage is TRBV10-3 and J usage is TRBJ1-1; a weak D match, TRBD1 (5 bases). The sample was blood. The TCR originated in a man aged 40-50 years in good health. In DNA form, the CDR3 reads TGTGCCATCAGTGAGTCGGGGGACGCTGAAGCTTTCTTT. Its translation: CAISESGDAEAFF.